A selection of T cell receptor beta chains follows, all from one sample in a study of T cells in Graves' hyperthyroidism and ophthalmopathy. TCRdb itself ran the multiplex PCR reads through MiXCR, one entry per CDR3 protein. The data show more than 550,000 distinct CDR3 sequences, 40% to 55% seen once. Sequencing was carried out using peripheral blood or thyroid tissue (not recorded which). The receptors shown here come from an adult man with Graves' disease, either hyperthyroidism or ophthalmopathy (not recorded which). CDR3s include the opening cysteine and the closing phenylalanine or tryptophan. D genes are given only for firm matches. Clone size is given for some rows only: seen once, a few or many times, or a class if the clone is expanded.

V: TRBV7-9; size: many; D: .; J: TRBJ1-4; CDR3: CASSSTTATNEKLFF; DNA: TGTGCCAGCAGCTCTACGACAGCAACTAATGAAAAACTGTTTTTT
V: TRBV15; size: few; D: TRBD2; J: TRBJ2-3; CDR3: CATSRVAGASTDTQYF; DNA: TGTGCCACCAGCAGAGTAGCGGGAGCTAGCACAGATACGCAGTATTTT
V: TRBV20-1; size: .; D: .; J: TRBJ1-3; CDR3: CSVESRGSRNTIYF; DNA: TGCAGCGTTGAATCTAGGGGGTCGAGAAACACCATATATTTT
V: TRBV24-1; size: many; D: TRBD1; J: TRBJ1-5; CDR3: CATSGQGGGPNQPQHF; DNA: TGTGCCACCAGTGGACAGGGAGGGGGCCCCAATCAGCCCCAGCATTTT
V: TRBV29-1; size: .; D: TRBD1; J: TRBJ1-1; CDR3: CSVLTGKGEAFF; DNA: TGCAGCGTCTTGACAGGGAAAGGGGAAGCTTTCTTT
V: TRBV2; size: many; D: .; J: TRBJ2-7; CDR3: CASRSSSYEQYF; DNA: TGTGCCAGCAGGTCTAGCAGTTACGAGCAGTACTTC
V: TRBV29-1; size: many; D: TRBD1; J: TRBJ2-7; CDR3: CSAGTGGDEQYF; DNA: TGCAGCGCCGGGACAGGAGGGGACGAGCAGTACTTC
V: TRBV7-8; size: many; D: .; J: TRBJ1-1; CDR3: CASSLFSSGTEAFF; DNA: TGTGCCAGCAGCTTATTCTCTTCCGGCACTGAAGCTTTCTTT
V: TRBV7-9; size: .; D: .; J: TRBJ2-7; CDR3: CASSFRDQGPYEQYF; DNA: TGTGCCAGCAGCTTCCGGGACCAGGGACCCTACGAGCAGTACTTC
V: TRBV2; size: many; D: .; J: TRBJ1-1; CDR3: CASSVGSTTEAFF; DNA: TGTGCCAGCAGTGTGGGTTCTACCACTGAAGCTTTCTTT
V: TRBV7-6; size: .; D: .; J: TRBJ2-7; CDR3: CASSLGQVNEQYF; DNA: TGTGCCAGCAGCTTAGGGCAGGTTAATGAGCAGTACTTC
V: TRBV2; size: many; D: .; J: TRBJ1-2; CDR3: CASSETGIGYGYTF; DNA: TGTGCCAGCAGTGAAACGGGAATCGGCTATGGCTACACCTTC
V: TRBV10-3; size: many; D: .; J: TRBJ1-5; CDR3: CAITGDINQPQHF; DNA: TGTGCCATCACAGGGGATATCAATCAGCCCCAGCATTTT
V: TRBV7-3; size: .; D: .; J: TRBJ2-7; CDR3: CASSLMAGRGEQYF; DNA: TGTGCCAGCAGCTTAATGGCAGGGAGAGGCGAGCAGTACTTC
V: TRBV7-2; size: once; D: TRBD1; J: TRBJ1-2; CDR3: CASSLGGTGIIYGYTF; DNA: TGTGCCAGCAGCTTAGGGGGGACAGGGATCATCTATGGCTACACCTTC
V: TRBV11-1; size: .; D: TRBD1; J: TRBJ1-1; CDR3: CASSLTGVRNTEAFF; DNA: TGTGCCAGCAGCTTGACAGGGGTGCGGAACACTGAAGCTTTCTTT
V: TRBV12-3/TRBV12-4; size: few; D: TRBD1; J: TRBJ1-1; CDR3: CASSLKDRGQVTEAFF; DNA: TGTGCCAGCAGCCTCAAAGACAGGGGGCAGGTTACTGAAGCTTTCTTT
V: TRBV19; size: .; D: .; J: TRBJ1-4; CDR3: CASNRGTLTTNEKLFF; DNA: TGTGCCAGTAATCGGGGGACGCTTACAACTAATGAAAAACTGTTTTTT
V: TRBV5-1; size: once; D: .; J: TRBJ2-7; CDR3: CASSLQGGASGSYEQYF; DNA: TGCGCCAGCAGCCTTCAAGGGGGGGCCTCGGGCTCCTACGAGCAGTACTTC
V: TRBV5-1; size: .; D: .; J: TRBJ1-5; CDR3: CASSLLPGDNQPQHF; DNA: TGCGCCAGCAGCCTCCTCCCAGGGGACAATCAGCCCCAGCATTTT
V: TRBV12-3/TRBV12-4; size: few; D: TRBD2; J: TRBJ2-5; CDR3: CASNRLAGAETQYF; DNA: TGTGCCAGCAACAGACTAGCGGGAGCCGAGACCCAGTACTTC
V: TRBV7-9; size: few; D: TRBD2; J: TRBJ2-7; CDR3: CASKGGGIYEQYF; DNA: TGTGCCAGCAAGGGCGGGGGAATCTACGAGCAGTACTTC
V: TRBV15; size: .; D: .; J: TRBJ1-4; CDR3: CATSRDRSSGLEKLFF; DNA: TGTGCCACCAGCAGAGATCGGTCGTCAGGGCTTGAAAAACTGTTTTTT
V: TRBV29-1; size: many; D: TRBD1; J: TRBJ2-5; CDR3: CSVDDRGSGETQYF; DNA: TGCAGCGTCGATGACAGGGGGTCAGGGGAGACCCAGTACTTC
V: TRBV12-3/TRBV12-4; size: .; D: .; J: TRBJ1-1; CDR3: CASSLWETNTEAFF; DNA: TGTGCCAGCAGTTTATGGGAAACGAACACTGAAGCTTTCTTT
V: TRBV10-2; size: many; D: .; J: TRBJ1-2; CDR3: CASSVLQSNYGYTF; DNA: TGCGCCAGCAGTGTTTTACAGTCCAACTATGGCTACACCTTC
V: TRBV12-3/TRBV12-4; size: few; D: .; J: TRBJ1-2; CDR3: CASSTTSGPYGYTF; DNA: TGTGCCAGCAGTACTACGTCAGGCCCCTATGGCTACACCTTC
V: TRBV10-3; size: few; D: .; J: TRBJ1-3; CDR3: CASMRESGNTIYF; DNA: TGTGCCAGCATGCGGGAGTCTGGAAACACCATATATTTT
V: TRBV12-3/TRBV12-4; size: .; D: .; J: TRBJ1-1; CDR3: CASSLLGTWQGTEAFF; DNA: TGTGCCAGCAGTTTACTAGGGACTTGGCAAGGGACTGAAGCTTTCTTT
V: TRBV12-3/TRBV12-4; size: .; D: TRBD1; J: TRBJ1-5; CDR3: CASSSDRAGQPQHF; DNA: TGTGCCAGCAGTTCGGACAGGGCGGGTCAGCCCCAGCATTTT
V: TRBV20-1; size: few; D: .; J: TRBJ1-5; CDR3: CSVGDPSNQPQHF; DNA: TGCAGTGTGGGGGACCCAAGCAATCAGCCCCAGCATTTT
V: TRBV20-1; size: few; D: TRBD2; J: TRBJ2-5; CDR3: CSAYSGGGEETQYF; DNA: TGCAGTGCTTATAGCGGGGGGGGTGAGGAGACCCAGTACTTC
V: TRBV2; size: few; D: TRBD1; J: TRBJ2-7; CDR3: CASSDRGQGSYEQYF; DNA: TGTGCCAGCTCGGACCGGGGACAGGGTTCCTACGAGCAGTACTTC
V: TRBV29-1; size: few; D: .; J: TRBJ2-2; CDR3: CSVVRGSNTGELFF; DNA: TGCAGCGTTGTTAGAGGGTCGAACACCGGGGAGCTGTTTTTT
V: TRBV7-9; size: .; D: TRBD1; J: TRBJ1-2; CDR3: CASSLTPQGAGGYTF; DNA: TGTGCCAGCAGCTTAACCCCTCAGGGGGCGGGTGGCTACACCTTC
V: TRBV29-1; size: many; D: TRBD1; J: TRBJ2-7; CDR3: CSVIRDRGSSEQYF; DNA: TGCAGCGTCATCCGGGACAGGGGTTCCAGCGAGCAGTACTTC
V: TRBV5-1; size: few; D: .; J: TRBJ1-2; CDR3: CASSYGGSYGYTF; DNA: TGTGCCAGCAGTTACGGGGGAAGCTATGGCTACACCTTC
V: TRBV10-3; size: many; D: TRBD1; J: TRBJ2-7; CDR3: CAISYRQGSSYEQYF; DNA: TGTGCCATCAGTTACAGACAGGGGTCATCCTACGAGCAGTACTTC
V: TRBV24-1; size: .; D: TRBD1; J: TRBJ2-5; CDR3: CATSDSGQENQETQYF; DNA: TGTGCCACCAGTGATTCGGGACAGGAAAACCAAGAGACCCAGTACTTC
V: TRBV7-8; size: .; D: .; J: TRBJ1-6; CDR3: CASSLSQEINSPLHF; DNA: TGTGCCAGCAGTTTATCCCAGGAGATAAATTCACCCCTCCACTTT
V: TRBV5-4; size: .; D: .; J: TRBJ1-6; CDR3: CASSFGGTSSPLHF; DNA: TGTGCCAGCAGCTTTGGGGGGACGAGTTCACCCCTCCACTTT
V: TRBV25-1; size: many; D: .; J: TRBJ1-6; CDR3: CASSVYNSPLHF; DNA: TGTGCCAGCAGTGTGTATAATTCACCCCTCCACTTT
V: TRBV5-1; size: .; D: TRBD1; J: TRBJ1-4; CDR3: CASSQGTGGSDEKLFF; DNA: TGTGCCAGCAGCCAGGGGACAGGGGGCTCGGATGAAAAACTGTTTTTT
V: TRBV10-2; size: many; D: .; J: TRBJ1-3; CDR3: CASSEWSDGNTIYF; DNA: TGCGCCAGCAGTGAGTGGTCCGATGGAAACACCATATATTTT
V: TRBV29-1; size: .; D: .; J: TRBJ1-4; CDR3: CSVGPDNEKLFF; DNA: TGCAGCGTTGGCCCGGATAATGAAAAACTGTTTTTT
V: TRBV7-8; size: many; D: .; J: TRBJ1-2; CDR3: CASSSTGPGGYTF; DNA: TGTGCCAGCAGCTCCACAGGGCCCGGTGGCTACACCTTC